Shown below are 29 T cell receptor beta chains from a single sample sequenced in a study of T-cell memory formation after mild COVID-19. TCRdb independently ran MiXCR on the 5' RACE reads; one entry per CDR3 protein. The table lists roughly 510,000 distinct CDR3 sequences, around 15% of them singletons, with around 8.1% in the top ten. The material sequenced was PBMCs or a T cell subset sorted from them (not recorded which). The receptors derive from an adult woman who had mild COVID-19 (a few samples of this study predate the infection). Cell type and time point are not known.

This clonotype was picked up a small number of times. J is TRBJ1-2 and V is TRBV12-3 or TRBV12-4; D gene unclear. The ends were cut back, 8 bases at V and 4 bases at J, with 14 bases in the middle. The CDR3 contains 13 residues. CDR3 DNA: TGTGCCAGCTGGAAGGGTTGGAGCTATGGCTACACCTTC. Amino acid sequence: CASWKGWSYGYTF.

This clonotype has more than one count but fewer than ten. The rearrangement uses TRBV29-1 and TRBJ2-2; D uncertain. The CDR3 totals 13 residues. V lost 2 bases, J lost 5 bases, and 9 bases lay in between. The germline V gene encodes CDR1 SQVTM and CDR2 ANQGSEA. The CDR3 reads CSVEPAHTGELFF. The DNA of the CDR3 is TGCAGCGTTGAACCAGCGCATACCGGGGAGCTGTTTTTT.

This clonotype was seen a handful of times. This rearrangement joins TRBV12-3 or TRBV12-4 to TRBJ2-4; no reliable D call. V was cut by 2 bases and J by 9 bases, with 8 bases left in between. The CDR3 covers 12 residues. The CDR3 loop is CASSLRAVIQYF. The CDR3, as DNA: TGTGCCAGCAGTTTACGCGCAGTCATTCAGTACTTC.

This chain connects TRBV18 to TRBJ1-2, with 11 bases matching TRBD1. After removal of 3 bases from V and 4 bases from J, the junction contained 4 bases not matched to a gene. The CDR3 has 15 amino acids. CDR1 KGHSH and CDR2 LQKENI come from the germline V gene. Here the CDR3 reads CASSPGTGGVYGYTF. CDR3 sequence (DNA): TGTGCCAGCTCACCTGGGACAGGGGGAGTCTATGGCTACACCTTC.

In its sample, this clonotype was seen a few times. The chain carries TRBV29-1 and TRBJ2-7; 10 nucleotides match TRBD1. The V segment lost 4 bases and the J segment 6 bases; nucleotides outside the gene matches: 9. Germline CDR1 and CDR2: SQVTM and ANQGSEA. CDR3 size: 14 residues. This CDR3 reads CSVGLTGGPPEQYF. CDR3 coding DNA: TGCAGCGTTGGCTTGACAGGGGGCCCTCCCGAGCAGTACTTC.

The V gene is TRBV12-5, the J gene TRBJ2-3; unclear D gene. This CDR3 is built from 11 residues. Trimming shortened V by 3 bases and J by 5 bases, and 3 bases separated the two germline ends. Germline V gene lookup returns CDR1 LGHNT and CDR2 FRNRAP. The CDR3 DNA is TGTGCTAGTGGTTTTAAAGATACGCAGTATTTT. Translating gives CASGFKDTQYF.

This clonotype occurred a few times. V is TRBV12-3 or TRBV12-4 and J is TRBJ2-5; 9 bases line up with TRBD2. The CDR3 is 14 residues long. The ends lost 4 bases at V and 4 bases at J; junction bases unmatched: 4. The CDR3 spells CASSSRAGGETQYF. CDR3 DNA: TGTGCCAGCAGTTCACGAGCGGGAGGAGAGACCCAGTACTTC.

This chain uses TRBV29-1 with TRBJ2-7, with D unclear. The CDR3 has 13 residues. Germline CDR1 SQVTM, CDR2 ANQGSEA. V lost 7 bases, J lost 2 bases, and 15 bases lay in between. The CDR3 sequence: CSALDTTAYEQYF. In DNA, the CDR3 is TGCAGCGCACTCGACACAACAGCCTACGAGCAGTACTTC.

This clonotype has only a few counts. The rearrangement links TRBV12-3 or TRBV12-4 to TRBJ2-7; 11 bases map to TRBD1. Trimming took 6 bases from V and 5 from J; bases not matched to a gene: 6. This CDR3 region has 14 residues. CDR3: CASRRDRGFHEQYF. CDR3 bases: TGTGCCAGCAGACGGGACAGGGGGTTCCACGAGCAGTACTTC.

The chain links TRBV6-5 to TRBJ2-1; 9 nucleotides agree with TRBD1. V lost 6 bases and J lost 5; bases outside the gene matches: 8. The CDR3 has 15 residues. Germline V gene lookup returns CDR1 MNHEY and CDR2 SVGAGI. For the CDR3, the DNA is TGTGCCAGCAGGCATGACAGGGGGAGAAACAATGAGCAGTTCTTC. This codes for CASRHDRGRNNEQFF.

This clonotype was seen more than once but under ten times. The rearrangement joins TRBV20-1 to TRBJ1-5; 7 bases are shared with TRBD1. Germline V CDR1 and CDR2: DFQATT, SNEGSKA (reference sequence). The CDR3 loop spans 13 amino acids. V shed 4 bases, J shed 6 bases, and the junction held 6 bases outside the gene matches. The CDR3 sequence: CSATLGTAQPQHF. DNA for the CDR3: TGCAGTGCTACTTTGGGGACAGCTCAGCCCCAGCATTTT.

The J gene is TRBJ2-4, the V gene TRBV3-1, with unresolved D. Trimming pared 0 bases from V and 13 bases from J, leaving 16 bases between. The CDR3 consists of 14 residues. From germline, CDR1 is LGHDT and CDR2 YNNKEL (reference sequence). For the CDR3, the DNA is TGTGCCAGCAGCCAAGAAGGACGCCTACTCGGGCAGTACTTC. Its translation is CASSQEGRLLGQYF.

The rearrangement uses TRBV6-5 and TRBJ2-2; D uncertain. The germline V gene encodes CDR1 MNHEY and CDR2 SVGAGI. The V end lost 2 bases, the J end lost 2 bases, and 6 bases lay between the germline ends. The CDR3 totals 14 residues. CDR3 in DNA: TGTGCCAGCAGTTACGACGACAACACCGGGGAGCTGTTTTTT. It translates to CASSYDDNTGELFF.

This clonotype was detected ten times or more. The chain joins TRBV20-1 to TRBJ2-1; D call uncertain. Trimming shortened V by 6 bases and J by 8 bases, and 20 bases separated the two germline ends. This CDR3 contains 14 residues. The germline CDR1 and CDR2 sequences are DFQATT and SNEGSKA (reference sequence). Written as DNA, the CDR3 is TGCAGTGCAAGACATCTTAGTCAGCGCTATGAGCAGTTCTTC. This encodes CSARHLSQRYEQFF.

This chain connects TRBV24-1 to TRBJ2-7; D possibly corresponds to TRBD2 (6 bases). The germline gives CDR1 KGHDR, CDR2 SFDVKD. The CDR3 runs 13 residues. V lost 4 bases, J lost 3 bases, and 9 bases lay in between. The CDR3 spells CATSDGGLYEQYF. The DNA for the CDR3 is TGTGCCACCAGTGACGGGGGTCTCTACGAGCAGTACTTC.

J is TRBJ2-7 and V is TRBV29-1, with 7 positions matching TRBD2. There are 14 residues in the CDR3. Germline-derived CDR1 and CDR2 are SQVTM and ANQGSEA. Trimming removed 5 bases from V and 1 base from J; junction bases left unmatched: 8. The CDR3 sequence is CSVSGERGSYEQYF. The CDR3 DNA reads as TGCAGCGTTTCGGGGGAGCGGGGTTCCTACGAGCAGTACTTC.

This chain connects TRBV18 to TRBJ2-2; D tentatively reads TRBD1 or TRBD2 (5 bases each). The V and J ends lost 2 bases and 5 bases respectively, with 12 bases between them. Per the germline V gene, CDR1 is KGHSH and CDR2 is LQKENI. The CDR3 covers 15 residues. CDR3 DNA sequence: TGTGCCAGCTCACCAAGGGGAGCGAGGACCGGGGAGCTGTTTTTT. Translating it yields CASSPRGARTGELFF.

This clonotype was counted only a few times. The chain has TRBV5-1 and TRBJ2-1; unclear D gene. The CDR3 has 12 residues. Germline assignment: CDR1 SGHRS and CDR2 YFSETQ. Trimming stripped 4 bases from V and 8 bases from J, with 10 bases between. CDR3 residues: CASSVILDEQFF. Written as DNA, the CDR3 is TGCGCCAGCAGCGTGATACTGGATGAGCAGTTCTTC.

The chain is built from TRBV4-1 and TRBJ2-7; 12 bases match TRBD2. V was clipped by 3 bases and J by 1 base; unmatched bases: 4. Germline CDR1 and CDR2: MGHRA and YSYEKL. This CDR3 contains 16 residues. CDR3 in amino acids: CASSQTTSGGSYEQYF. The DNA for the CDR3 is TGCGCCAGCAGCCAGACGACTAGCGGGGGATCCTACGAGCAGTACTTC.

This clonotype has only a few counts. The chain has TRBV5-4 and TRBJ1-2; 10 nucleotides agree with TRBD1. Germline V gene lookup returns CDR1 SGHNT and CDR2 YYREEE (reference sequence). V lost 4 bases, J lost 8 bases, and 5 bases stayed unmatched. This CDR3 has 13 amino acids. CDR3 nucleotide sequence: TGTGCCAGCAGCGCCGGGACAGGGGAAGGCTACACCTTC. This sequence encodes CASSAGTGEGYTF.

The V call is TRBV27, the J call TRBJ2-5; 9 nucleotides match TRBD1. The CDR3 covers 14 residues. Per germline, CDR1 MNHEY and CDR2 SMNVEV (reference sequence). Germline trimming cut 6 bases from V and 6 bases from J; bases unmatched to any gene: 8. CDR3 DNA: TGTGCCAGCAGAAAAACAGGGGGCGCAAAGACCCAGTACTTC. Translated: CASRKTGGAKTQYF.

This chain uses TRBV12-3 or TRBV12-4 with TRBJ1-5; TRBD1 might be the D (5 bases). The V gene lost 4 bases and the J gene lost 5 bases, with 15 bases spanning the gap. The length of the CDR3 is 15 residues. CDR3 in DNA: TGTGCCAGCAGTTCGTCCTCAGGGAGTTATCAGCCCCAGCATTTT. It is translated as CASSSSSGSYQPQHF.

The sample holds a few counts of this clonotype. This chain joins TRBV25-1 and TRBJ2-1; no reliable D call. V was clipped by 2 bases and J by 8 bases, with 4 bases between them. The CDR3 contains 11 residues. Germline V gene lookup returns CDR1 MGHDK and CDR2 SYGVNS. In DNA form, the CDR3 reads TGTGCCAGCAGTGAAGGCCATGAGCAGTTCTTC. This sequence encodes CASSEGHEQFF. Filled out from reference TRBV25-1 and TRBJ2-1, the complete variable domain reads EADIYQTPRYLVIGTGKKITLECSQTMGHDKMYWYQQDPGMELHLIHYSYGVNSTEKGDLSSESTVSRIRTEHFPLTLESARPSHTSQYLCASSEGHEQFFGPGTRLTVL.

To note about this clonotype: This may arise from a read error, as a much more abundant clone is one base away. The chain links TRBV18 to TRBJ1-1, with 9 bases identical to TRBD1. V lost 4 bases and J lost 5; bases outside the gene matches: 2. Germline CDR1 KGHSH, CDR2 LQKENI. The CDR3 sequence is 13 residues long. CDR3 bases: TGTGCCAGCTCACAAGGACAGGGGACTGAAGCTTTCTTT. Translation gives CASSQGQGTEAFF.

In this sample, this clonotype turned up a few times. The V and J genes are TRBV19 and TRBJ2-3, with D uncertain. V lost 4 bases to trimming and J lost 3 bases, with 8 bases between them. The V gene's germline CDR1 is LNHDA and CDR2 SQIVND (reference sequence). CDR3 length: 13 amino acids. The DNA for the CDR3 is TGTGCCAGTAGTAGAAGTGTAACAGATACGCAGTATTTT. The encoded protein is CASSRSVTDTQYF.

The J gene is TRBJ1-3, the V gene TRBV27, with D unresolved. This CDR3 has 11 amino acids. The germline V and J ends were trimmed by 8 bases and 1 base, with 3 bases remaining between them. Per the germline V gene, CDR1 is MNHEY and CDR2 is SMNVEV (reference sequence). The CDR3 here is CASDSGNTIYF. The CDR3 nucleotides are TGTGCCAGCGATTCTGGAAACACCATATATTTT.

The V and J genes are TRBV12-3 or TRBV12-4 and TRBJ1-6, with D unclear. CDR3 size: 13 residues. V shed 5 bases and J shed 8 bases, with 10 bases lying between them. CDR3: CASSRTSDSPLHF. The DNA of the CDR3 is TGTGCCAGCAGTCGTACTTCTGATTCACCCCTCCACTTT.

This clonotype appeared a few times. The J gene is TRBJ2-1, the V gene TRBV7-2; D gene unclear. Germline CDR1 SGHTA, CDR2 FQGNSA. Trimming took 1 base from V and 1 from J, leaving 11 bases between them. This CDR3 comprises 16 residues. CDR3 nucleotide sequence: TGTGCCAGCAGCTTAGTAGGACGTCTTTCCTACAATGAGCAGTTCTTC. Its protein is CASSLVGRLSYNEQFF.

This clonotype has a handful of counts. The chain uses TRBV27 and TRBJ2-1; possible D gene TRBD2, 6 bases. In germline, CDR1 is MNHEY, CDR2 SMNVEV (reference sequence). CDR3 length equals 17 residues. The ends were cut back, 4 bases at V and 8 bases at J, with 24 bases in the middle. This CDR3 reads CASSSPEGSVPSDEQFF. In nucleotides, the CDR3 is TGTGCCAGCAGTTCCCCGGAGGGTAGCGTCCCATCCGATGAGCAGTTCTTC.